This T cell receptor beta chain was obtained from a study of T cell responses to AZD1222 COVID-19 vaccine. Study findings and constraints: Donors were largely white British and mainly female; clonal diversity was possibly underestimated.

Germline lookup yields CDR1 SGHNT and CDR2 YENEEA. V was trimmed by 3 bases and J by 5 bases, leaving 8 bases between them. The CDR3 is 13 residues long. Assay: immunoSEQ multiplex PCR; the TCRdb copy retains only in-frame clones and omits some. The data show 100,000 to 150,000 clones, with 85% to 90% seen just once and more than 20% held by the top ten. Points on this clone: No antigen is known for it.

The clonotype originates from an adult in good health. The genes are TRBV11-3 and TRBJ2-1; no definite D call. The sample was peripheral blood, taken on day 0 of AZD1222 vaccination. CDR3 residues: CASSFSRNNEQFF. Here the CDR3 DNA reads TGTGCCAGCAGCTTTTCGAGGAACAATGAGCAGTTCTTC.